The text below deals with one TCR beta chain. No antigen is known for it. TCRdb recomputed calls from the reads with MiXCR, one row per CDR3 protein. The table has a few hundred thousand distinct CDR3 sequences, 40% to 50% seen once. The data are from a study of T cell repertoires in cytomegalovirus infection. Study details: Well-studied HLA-B-restricted epitopes and recently identified HLA-C-restricted epitopes of CMV were both used in the study. Public signatures in TCR beta pointed to CMV infection and matching HLA type.

Study conclusions and caveats: HLA-C-restricted, CMV-specific TCR beta clonotypes were dominant ex vivo. Frequencies of public TCR beta families were cumulated, and this identified carriers of CMV plus the relevant HLA.

The ends were cut back, 10 bases at V and 6 bases at J, with 18 bases in the middle. Germline lookup yields CDR1 SGHVS and CDR2 FNYEAQ. The CDR3 is 14 residues long. The source is a human donor in good health (CMV status not recorded). Some clones in this sample may be carry-over from other donors' samples. The source material was cultured PBMCs, sampled from culture after CMV antigen stimulation. V and J are TRBV7-6 and TRBJ2-2, with D possibly TRBD2 on 5 matching bases. The CDR3 nucleotides are TGTGCCATCCAGGCCCGGACTTATGCCGGGGAGCTGTTTTTT. Translating it yields CAIQARTYAGELFF.